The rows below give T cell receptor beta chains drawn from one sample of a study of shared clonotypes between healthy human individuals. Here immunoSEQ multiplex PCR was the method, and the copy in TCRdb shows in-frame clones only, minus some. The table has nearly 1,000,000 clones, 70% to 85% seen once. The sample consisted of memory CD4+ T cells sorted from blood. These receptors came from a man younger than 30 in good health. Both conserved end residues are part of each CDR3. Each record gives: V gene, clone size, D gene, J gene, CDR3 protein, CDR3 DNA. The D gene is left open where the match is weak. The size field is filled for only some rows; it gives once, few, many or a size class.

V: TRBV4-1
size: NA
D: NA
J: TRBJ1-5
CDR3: CASTLQPPRSLNQPQHF
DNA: TGCGCCAGCACCCTTCAACCCCCTCGCAGCCTAAATCAGCCCCAGCATTTT

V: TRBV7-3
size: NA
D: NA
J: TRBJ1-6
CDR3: CASSLITWDENSPLHF
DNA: TGTGCCAGCAGCTTAATCACTTGGGACGAGAATTCACCCCTCCACTTT

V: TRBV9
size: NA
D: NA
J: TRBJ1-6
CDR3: CASSPRGDGNSPLHF
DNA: TGTGCCAGCAGCCCCCGAGGGGACGGTAATTCACCCCTCCACTTT

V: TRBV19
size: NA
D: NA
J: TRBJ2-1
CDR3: CASSPVLGPEGDEQFF
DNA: TGTGCCAGTAGTCCTGTCTTGGGCCCGGAGGGCGATGAGCAGTTCTTC

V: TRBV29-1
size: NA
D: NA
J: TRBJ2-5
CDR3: CSADPWNSETQYF
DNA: TGCAGCGCGGACCCCTGGAACTCGGAGACCCAGTACTTC

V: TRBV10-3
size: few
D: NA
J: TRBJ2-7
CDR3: CAISEWGPRTAYEQYF
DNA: TGTGCCATCAGTGAGTGGGGACCCCGGACGGCCTACGAGCAGTACTTC

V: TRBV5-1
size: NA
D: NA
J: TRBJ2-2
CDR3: CASTGASNTGELFF
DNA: TGCGCCAGCACGGGGGCATCGAACACCGGGGAGCTGTTTTTT

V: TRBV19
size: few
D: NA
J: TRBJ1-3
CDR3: CASYPGTGNTIYF
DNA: TGTGCCAGTTATCCAGGGACGGGAAACACCATATATTTT

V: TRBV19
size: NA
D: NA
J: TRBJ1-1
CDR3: CASSFGRANTEAFF
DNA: TGTGCCAGTAGTTTCGGACGGGCGAACACTGAAGCTTTCTTT

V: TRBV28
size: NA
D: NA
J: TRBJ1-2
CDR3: CASSWDTNYGYTF
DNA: TGTGCCAGCAGCTGGGACACTAACTATGGCTACACCTTC

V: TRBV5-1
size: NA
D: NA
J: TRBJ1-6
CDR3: CASSDGGQAGFTLHF
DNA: TGCGCCAGCAGCGACGGAGGGCAGGCAGGTTTCACCCTCCACTTT

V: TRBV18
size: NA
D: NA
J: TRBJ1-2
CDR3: CASSPPSQNYGYTF
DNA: TGTGCCAGCTCACCACCCAGCCAAAACTATGGCTACACCTTC

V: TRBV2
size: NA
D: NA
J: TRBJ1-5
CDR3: CASSEALANQPQHF
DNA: TGTGCCAGCAGTGAAGCGTTGGCCAATCAGCCCCAGCATTTT

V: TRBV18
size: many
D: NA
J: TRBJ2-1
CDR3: CASSPGGPYNEQFF
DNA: TGTGCCAGCTCCCCGGGTGGCCCCTACAATGAGCAGTTCTTC

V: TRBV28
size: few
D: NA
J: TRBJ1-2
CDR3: CASSSAGAASYGYTF
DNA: TGTGCCAGCAGTTCGGCAGGGGCCGCAAGCTATGGCTACACCTTC

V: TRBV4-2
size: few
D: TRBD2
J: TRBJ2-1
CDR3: CASSQGTSGGSSYNEQFF
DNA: TGTGCCAGCAGCCAAGGGACTAGCGGGGGAAGCTCCTACAATGAGCAGTTCTTC

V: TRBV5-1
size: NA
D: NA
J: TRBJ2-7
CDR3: CASSFGGTDEQYF
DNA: TGCGCCAGCAGCTTCGGCGGGACAGACGAGCAGTACTTC

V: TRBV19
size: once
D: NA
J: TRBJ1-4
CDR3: CASKKGGTDEKLFF
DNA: TGTGCCAGCAAAAAGGGGGGGACGGATGAAAAACTGTTTTTT

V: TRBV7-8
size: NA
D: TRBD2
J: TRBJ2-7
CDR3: CASSWTSGDYEQYF
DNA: TGTGCCAGCAGCTGGACTAGCGGGGACTACGAGCAGTACTTC

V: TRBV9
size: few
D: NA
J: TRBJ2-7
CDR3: CASSEARGYEQYF
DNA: TGTGCCAGCAGCGAGGCCAGGGGCTACGAGCAGTACTTC

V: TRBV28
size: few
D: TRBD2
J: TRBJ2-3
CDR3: CASTPGGTQYF
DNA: TGTGCCAGCACGCCGGGGGGTACGCAGTATTTT

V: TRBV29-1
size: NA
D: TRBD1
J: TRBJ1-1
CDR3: CSVGRGQGWTEAFF
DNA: TGCAGCGTCGGACGCGGACAGGGGTGGACTGAAGCTTTCTTT

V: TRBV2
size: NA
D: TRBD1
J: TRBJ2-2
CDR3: CASRWGTGNTGELFF
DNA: TGTGCCAGCCGCTGGGGGACAGGGAACACCGGGGAGCTGTTTTTT

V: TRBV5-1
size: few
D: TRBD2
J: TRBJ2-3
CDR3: CASSTSGGRGTDTQYF
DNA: TGCGCCAGCAGTACTAGCGGGGGGCGCGGCACAGATACGCAGTATTTT

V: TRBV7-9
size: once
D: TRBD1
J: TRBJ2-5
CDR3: CASRGGSRGTQETQYF
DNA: TGTGCCAGCCGGGGTGGGTCCAGGGGGACCCAAGAGACCCAGTACTTC

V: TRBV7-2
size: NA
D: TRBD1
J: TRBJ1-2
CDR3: CASSLGGGQGWGYTF
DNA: TGTGCCAGCAGCTTGGGCGGAGGACAGGGATGGGGCTACACCTTC

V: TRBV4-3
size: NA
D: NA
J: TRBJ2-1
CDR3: CASSHPRWDGGQFF
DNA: TGCGCCAGCAGCCATCCCCGATGGGACGGTGGGCAGTTCTTC

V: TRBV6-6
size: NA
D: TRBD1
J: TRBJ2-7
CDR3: CASSYGGDRSGGEQYF
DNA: TGTGCCAGCAGTTACGGAGGGGACAGGTCCGGGGGAGAGCAGTACTTC

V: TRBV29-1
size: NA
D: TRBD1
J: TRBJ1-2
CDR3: CSGDRQGDYGYTF
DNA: TGCAGCGGCGACAGACAGGGAGACTATGGCTACACCTTC

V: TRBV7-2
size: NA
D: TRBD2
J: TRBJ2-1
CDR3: CASTQSGRPDNEQFF
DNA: TGTGCCAGCACCCAAAGCGGGAGGCCAGACAATGAGCAGTTCTTC

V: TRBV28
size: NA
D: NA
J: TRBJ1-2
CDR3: CASTSPAGVRVYGYTF
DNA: TGTGCCAGCACCTCCCCCGCCGGGGTCAGGGTCTATGGCTACACCTTC

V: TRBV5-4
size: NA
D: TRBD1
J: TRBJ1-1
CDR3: CASSRDRGVTEAFF
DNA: TGTGCCAGCAGTAGGGACAGGGGTGTCACTGAAGCTTTCTTT

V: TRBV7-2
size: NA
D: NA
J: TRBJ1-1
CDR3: CASSSVGGRAAFF
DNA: TGTGCCAGCAGCTCCGTGGGGGGGAGGGCAGCTTTCTTT

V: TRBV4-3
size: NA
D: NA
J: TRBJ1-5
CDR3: CASSQAHRANQPQHF
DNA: TGCGCCAGCAGCCAAGCCCACAGGGCCAATCAGCCCCAGCATTTT

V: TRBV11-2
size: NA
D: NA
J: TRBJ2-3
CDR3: CASSPLRADTQYF
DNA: TGTGCCAGCAGCCCCCTCAGGGCAGATACGCAGTATTTT

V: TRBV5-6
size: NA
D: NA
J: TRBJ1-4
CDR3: CASSSISQGMGSNEKLFF
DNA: TGTGCCAGCAGCTCTATAAGCCAGGGGATGGGATCTAATGAAAAACTGTTTTTT

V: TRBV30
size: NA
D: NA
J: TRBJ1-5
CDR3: CAWSGGGGNQPQHF
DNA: TGTGCCTGGAGTGGTGGAGGGGGCAATCAGCCCCAGCATTTT

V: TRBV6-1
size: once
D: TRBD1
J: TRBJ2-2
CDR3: CASRADRGSTGELFF
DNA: TGTGCCAGCAGAGCTGACAGGGGGAGCACCGGGGAGCTGTTTTTT

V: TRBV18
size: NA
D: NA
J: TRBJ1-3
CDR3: CASSPLTVGSGNTIYF
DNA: TGTGCCAGCTCACCTTTAACCGTGGGTTCTGGAAACACCATATATTTT

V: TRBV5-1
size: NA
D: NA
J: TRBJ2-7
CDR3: CASSLGGAGEQYF
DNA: TGCGCCAGCAGCTTGGGCGGGGCCGGCGAGCAGTACTTC

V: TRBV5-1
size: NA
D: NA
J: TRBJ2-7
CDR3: CASSPLGLGPYEQYF
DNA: TGCGCCAGCAGCCCATTGGGATTAGGACCCTACGAGCAGTACTTC

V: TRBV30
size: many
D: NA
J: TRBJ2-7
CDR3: CAWSVGRGYEQYF
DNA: TGTGCCTGGAGTGTAGGGCGAGGGTACGAGCAGTACTTC

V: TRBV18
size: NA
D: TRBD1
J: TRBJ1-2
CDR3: CASSPGGQGLGYGYTF
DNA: TGTGCCAGCTCACCGGGGGGACAGGGACTTGGCTATGGCTACACCTTC

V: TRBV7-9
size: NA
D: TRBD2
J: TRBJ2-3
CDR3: CASSAAGPSTDTQYF
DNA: TGTGCCAGCAGCGCAGCGGGACCTAGCACAGATACGCAGTATTTT

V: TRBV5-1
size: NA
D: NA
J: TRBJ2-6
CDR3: CASSFISTGSGANVLTF
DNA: TGCGCCAGCAGCTTCATTAGTACCGGCTCTGGGGCCAACGTCCTGACTTTC

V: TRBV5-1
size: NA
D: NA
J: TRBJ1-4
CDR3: CASSQTTPAGKLFF
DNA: TGCGCCAGCAGCCAGACTACCCCAGCGGGAAAACTGTTTTTT

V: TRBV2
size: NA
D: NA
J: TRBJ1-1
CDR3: CASSETQNPIATEAFF
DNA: TGTGCCAGCAGTGAAACCCAGAACCCCATTGCCACTGAAGCTTTCTTT

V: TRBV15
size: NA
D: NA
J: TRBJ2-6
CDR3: CATSRGGSGAGANVLTF
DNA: TGTGCCACCAGCAGAGGGGGTTCAGGGGCTGGGGCCAACGTCCTGACTTTC

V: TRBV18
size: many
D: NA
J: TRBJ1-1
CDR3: CASSPYVGSEAFF
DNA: TGTGCCAGCTCACCATACGTGGGCTCTGAAGCTTTCTTT

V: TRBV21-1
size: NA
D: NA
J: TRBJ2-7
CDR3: CASGDRGPYEQYF
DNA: TGTGCCAGCGGGGACAGGGGACCCTACGAGCAGTACTTC

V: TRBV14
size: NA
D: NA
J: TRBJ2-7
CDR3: CASSRARGAYEQYF
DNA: TGTGCCAGCAGCCGGGCCCGCGGCGCCTACGAGCAGTACTTC

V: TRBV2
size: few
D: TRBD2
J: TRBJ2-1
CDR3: CASSDSSGSYNEQFF
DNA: TGTGCCAGCAGTGACTCTAGCGGCTCCTACAATGAGCAGTTCTTC

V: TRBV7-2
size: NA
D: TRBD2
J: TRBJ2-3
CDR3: CASSLAGGITDTQYF
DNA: TGTGCCAGCAGCTTAGCGGGAGGGATCACAGATACGCAGTATTTT

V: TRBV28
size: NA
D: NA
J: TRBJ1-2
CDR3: CASSPFEKANYGYTF
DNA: TGTGCCAGCAGTCCGTTCGAAAAAGCTAACTATGGCTACACCTTC